The 25 T cell receptor beta chains given below trace back to one sample, sequenced in a study of shared clonotypes between healthy human individuals. Only CD45RO-negative cells positively selected for CCR7 counted as naive CD8 cells, so terminally differentiated effector memory CD45RA+ cells were excluded. Some clones are missing from TCRdb's copy, which holds only in-frame ones; the method was immunoSEQ multiplex PCR. The table lists under 2,000,000 clones, just under 95% of them singletons. The sequencing sample was made of naive CD8+ T cells sorted from blood. Source of these receptors: a man aged 18 to 29 in good health.

The gene calls are TRBV6-1 and TRBJ2-7; a weak D match, TRBD1 (5 bases). Germline assignment: CDR1 MNHNS and CDR2 SASEGT. Trimming took 2 bases from V and 3 from J, leaving 17 bases between them. The CDR3 extends over 16 amino acids. The CDR3 region has the DNA TGTGCCAGCAGTGAAATCCTTCAGGGCCACGACTACGAGCAGTACTTC. This gives the protein CASSEILQGHDYEQYF.

This sequence joins TRBV6-4 and TRBJ2-1; D ambiguous. CDR1 is MRHNA and CDR2 is SNTAGT in the germline V gene. The CDR3 is made up of 10 amino acids. Trimming cost V 11 bases and J 7 bases, with 9 bases left between them. The CDR3 region has the DNA TGTGCCCTTCGGGCGAATGAGCAGTTCTTC. Translation gives CALRANEQFF.

This clone appeared many times. The chain carries TRBV30 and TRBJ2-1; 15 nucleotides match TRBD2. The V and J ends lost 1 base and 9 bases, in that order; junction bases with no gene match: 7. This CDR3 comprises 16 residues. The germline CDR1 and CDR2 sequences are GTSNPN and SVGIG (reference sequence). CDR3 nucleotide sequence: TGTGCCTGGAGTGCTCCGGGACTAGCGGGAGGTAGTGAGCAGTTCTTC. It encodes CAWSAPGLAGGSEQFF.

Turning to this clone: Different DNA sequences within this sample yield the same CDR3. The chain joins TRBV7-8 to TRBJ2-7; no clear D gene. The V and J ends lost 1 base and 2 bases respectively, with 9 bases between them. Germline assignment: CDR1 SGHVS and CDR2 FQNEAQ. The CDR3 consists of 14 residues. In nucleotides, the CDR3 is TGTGCCAGCAGCTTAGTAGGCAGGACCTACGAGCAGTACTTC. This codes for CASSLVGRTYEQYF.

The chain couples TRBV10-3 to TRBJ1-2; 8 bases match TRBD1. Germline assignment: CDR1 ENHRY and CDR2 SYGVKD. V was clipped by 3 bases and J by 0 bases; unmatched bases: 12. There are 18 residues in the CDR3. CDR3 nucleotide sequence: TGTGCCATCAGTGAACAGCCGGGACAGGTCTTTCCTAACTATGGCTACACCTTC. Protein sequence: CAISEQPGQVFPNYGYTF.

The rearrangement uses TRBV11-3 and TRBJ2-7; D not resolved. Germline CDR1 and CDR2: SGHNT and YENEEA. This CDR3 has 12 amino acids. Trimming shortened V by 6 bases and J by 8 bases, and 14 bases separated the two germline ends. In nucleotides, the CDR3 is TGTGCCAGCAGTCCACAGTTTTGCAAGCAGTACTTC. It codes for CASSPQFCKQYF.

V gene TRBV15 combines with J gene TRBJ2-3; no firm D call. In germline, CDR1 is LNHNV, CDR2 YYDKDF (reference sequence). The CDR3 runs 12 residues. V was cut by 0 bases and J by 8 bases, with 6 bases left in between. The CDR3 protein is CATSRDLITQYF. The CDR3 region has the DNA TGTGCCACCAGCAGAGATCTGATTACGCAGTATTTT.

This rearrangement joins TRBV6-5 to TRBJ2-7, with D possibly TRBD2 on 7 matching bases. Trimming shortened V by 6 bases and J by 2 bases, and 17 bases separated the two germline ends. From germline, CDR1 is MNHEY and CDR2 SVGAGI. The CDR3 is 15 amino acids. This CDR3 reads CASRGLAGDTYEQYF. The CDR3 nucleotides are TGTGCCAGCAGGGGGCTGGCGGGGGACACCTACGAGCAGTACTTC.

The gene calls are TRBV9 and TRBJ1-4; D is possibly TRBD1 (5 bases). The CDR3 is 14 amino acids. In germline, CDR1 is SGDLS, CDR2 YYNGEE. The ends were cut back, 4 bases at V and 4 bases at J, with 11 bases in the middle. This CDR3 is CASSQGGVNEKLFF. DNA of the CDR3: TGTGCCAGCAGCCAGGGAGGGGTTAATGAAAAACTGTTTTTT.

The rearrangement joins TRBV7-3 to TRBJ2-1; 11 bases align to TRBD2. V gave up 5 bases and J gave up 7 bases; unmatched junction bases: 10. Germline V gene sequence: CDR1 SGHTA, CDR2 FQGTGA. The CDR3 spans 16 residues. The CDR3 is CASSLDGTSGLNEQFF. The DNA for the CDR3 is TGTGCCAGCAGCCTAGACGGGACTAGCGGATTAAATGAGCAGTTCTTC.

Comments on this clone: This same CDR3 is encoded by further DNA sequences in the sample. V and J are TRBV27 and TRBJ2-7, with D perhaps TRBD1 (6 bases). From germline, CDR1 is MNHEY and CDR2 SMNVEV (reference sequence). The V end was cut by 2 bases, the J end by 7 bases, with 12 bases between. CDR3 length: 13 amino acids. The DNA of the CDR3 is TGTGCCAGCAGTTTAGGGGGCCCGGGGGAGCAGTACTTC. This sequence encodes CASSLGGPGEQYF.

The rearrangement uses TRBV6-5 and TRBJ1-1, with TRBD1 identical over 7 bases. The germline V gene encodes CDR1 MNHEY and CDR2 SVGAGI. The CDR3 loop spans 14 amino acids. V was clipped by 4 bases and J by 4 bases; unmatched bases: 6. CDR3 loop: CASSLQQGFTEAFF. The CDR3 DNA follows: TGTGCCAGCAGTTTACAACAGGGGTTCACTGAAGCTTTCTTT.

J is TRBJ2-1 and V is TRBV5-1; D possibly corresponds to TRBD1 (6 bases). CDR1 SGHRS and CDR2 YFSETQ come from the germline V gene. V was cut by 4 bases and J by 0 bases, with 11 bases left in between. This CDR3 contains 15 residues. The CDR3 DNA follows: TGCGCCAGCAGCCGAACAGGGAGCTCCTACAATGAGCAGTTCTTC. Protein product: CASSRTGSSYNEQFF.

V is TRBV2 and J is TRBJ1-2; D might be TRBD1 (6 bases). V lost 2 bases, J lost 1 base, and 8 bases lay in between. Germline V lookup: CDR1 SNHLY, CDR2 FYNNEI. The CDR3 has 14 amino acids. Here the CDR3 DNA reads TGTGCCAGCAGTGAATGGACAGTTAACTATGGCTACACCTTC. Translated: CASSEWTVNYGYTF.

This chain joins TRBV30 and TRBJ2-7, with 9 bases lining up with TRBD1. This CDR3 has 14 residues. Germline V CDR1 and CDR2: GTSNPN, SVGIG (reference sequence). V dropped 2 bases and J dropped 6; count of bases not matched to a gene: 8. Here the CDR3 DNA reads TGTGCCTGGAGTTGGGGACAGGGACTGGGCGAGCAGTACTTC. It yields the protein CAWSWGQGLGEQYF. The variable domain in full, completed from reference TRBV30 and TRBJ2-7, reads SQTIHQWPATLVQPVGSPLSLECTVEGTSNPNLYWYRQAAGRGLQLLFYSVGIGQISSEVPQNLSASRPQDRQFILSSKKLLLSDSGFYLCAWSWGQGLGEQYFGPGTRLTVT.

The J gene is TRBJ1-4, the V gene TRBV2; D might be TRBD1 (5 bases). CDR1 and CDR2 from the germline V gene are SNHLY and FYNNEI. The CDR3 is made up of 14 amino acids. The V end lost 3 bases, the J end lost 7 bases, and 12 bases lay between the germline ends. Written as DNA, the CDR3 is TGTGCCAGCAGTGATGACAGTTCCATTGAAAAACTGTTTTTT. This sequence encodes CASSDDSSIEKLFF. The variable domain in full, with the rest retrieved from reference TRBV2 and TRBJ1-4, is EPEVTQTPSHQVTQMGQEVILRCVPISNHLYFYWYRQILGQKVEFLVSFYNNEISEKSEIFDDQFSVERPDGSNFTLKIRSTKLEDSAMYFCASSDDSSIEKLFFGSGTQLSVL.

The rearrangement uses TRBV5-1 and TRBJ2-7; weak D call: TRBD1 (7 bases). V was cut by 4 bases and J by 0 bases, with 17 bases left in between. This CDR3 contains 16 residues. Germline CDR1 reads SGHRS; CDR2 reads YFSETQ. The CDR3 nucleotides read TGCGCCAGCAGCGTGGAGGGACAGACCAGCTCCTACGAGCAGTACTTC. It encodes CASSVEGQTSSYEQYF.

A few counts support this clone. The same CDR3 also results from other DNA sequences found in this sample. This chain connects TRBV5-1 to TRBJ2-7, with D possibly matching TRBD1 (6 bases). Looked up from germline, CDR1 is SGHRS and CDR2 is YFSETQ. Trimming removed 1 base from V and 2 bases from J, with 10 bases in between. CDR3 size: 14 residues. For the CDR3, the DNA is TGCGCCAGCAGCTTGTCTCCAGGGGCCTACGAGCAGTACTTC. Translation: CASSLSPGAYEQYF.

V and J are TRBV5-4 and TRBJ2-3; D is perhaps TRBD1 or TRBD2 (6 bases each). Per germline, CDR1 SGHNT and CDR2 YYREEE (reference sequence). V lost 1 base, J lost 2 bases, and 14 bases lay in between. The CDR3 covers 16 residues. CDR3 sequence reads: CASSLYTGATTDTQYF. CDR3 in DNA: TGTGCCAGCAGCTTGTATACGGGGGCTACCACAGATACGCAGTATTTT.

The chain combines TRBV19 with TRBJ2-2; 7 bases line up with TRBD1. V shed 5 bases, J shed 4 bases, and the junction held 13 bases outside the gene matches. The CDR3 contains 17 residues. CDR1 is LNHDA and CDR2 is SQIVND in the germline V gene (reference sequence). CDR3 loop: CASSVPIGQESTGELFF. As DNA, the CDR3 is TGTGCCAGTAGTGTGCCCATCGGACAGGAAAGCACCGGGGAGCTGTTTTTT.

This chain links TRBV6-6 with TRBJ2-3; 7 nucleotides match TRBD1. Germline trimming cut 2 bases from V and 4 bases from J; bases unmatched to any gene: 6. The CDR3 has 15 residues. The germline gives CDR1 MNHNY, CDR2 SVGAGI (reference sequence). CDR3 protein: CASSYQPGGSDTQYF. CDR3 nucleotides: TGTGCCAGCAGTTACCAACCAGGGGGTTCAGATACGCAGTATTTT.

The chain employs TRBV5-1 and TRBJ2-7; perhaps TRBD2 as D (6 bases). Trimming took off 0 bases at V and 2 bases at J, with 12 bases between the two ends. Germline V lookup: CDR1 SGHRS, CDR2 YFSETQ. This CDR3 spans 15 amino acids. The CDR3 loop reads CASSLVGGRTYEQYF. As DNA, the CDR3 is TGCGCCAGCAGCTTGGTCGGAGGGAGGACCTACGAGCAGTACTTC. Using reference TRBV5-1 and TRBJ2-7 for the parts outside the CDR3, the full variable domain is KAGVTQTPRYLIKTRGQQVTLSCSPISGHRSVSWYQQTPGQGLQFLFEYFSETQRNKGNFPGRFSGRQFSNSRSEMNVSTLELGDSALYLCASSLVGGRTYEQYFGPGTRLTVT.

This rearrangement joins TRBV7-9 to TRBJ1-4; weak D call: TRBD1 (5 bases). Trimming left V 5 bases short and J 2 bases short, with 15 bases between. This CDR3 comprises 16 residues. In germline, CDR1 is SEHNR, CDR2 FQNEAQ (reference sequence). The DNA of the CDR3 is TGTGCCAGCAGCCCGGCCCCGGGGCTGACTAATGAAAAACTGTTTTTT. Its protein is CASSPAPGLTNEKLFF.

This rearrangement joins TRBV27 to TRBJ2-3, with 7 nucleotides matching TRBD1. Germline CDR1 is MNHEY and CDR2 is SMNVEV (reference sequence). This CDR3 is built from 12 residues. Germline trimming cut 11 bases from V and 2 bases from J; bases unmatched to any gene: 4. The CDR3: CAAGGITDTQYF. Here the CDR3 DNA reads TGTGCCGCAGGGGGAATCACAGATACGCAGTATTTT.

The V gene is TRBV7-8, the J gene TRBJ1-2; D remains unclear. V was pared by 4 bases and J by 0 bases, with 18 bases between. Per the germline V gene, CDR1 is SGHVS and CDR2 is FQNEAQ. The CDR3 covers 17 residues. CDR3 amino acids: CASSSSRLAETNYGYTF. The CDR3 bases are TGTGCCAGCAGCTCTTCCCGGCTGGCAGAAACTAACTATGGCTACACCTTC.